This passage covers 4 T cell receptor beta chains from one sample sequenced in a study of beta chain features in type 1 diabetes. Study-wide findings and caveats: TCRB CDR3s were moderately but significantly shorter in Type 1 diabetes patients in all four CD4+ subsets.

No antigen has been assigned to these receptors. Sequenced material consisted of expressed TCRB transcripts (all of the isolated RNA was reverse transcribed). The method was immunoSEQ multiplex PCR; TCRdb's version includes in-frame clones alone and lacks a portion of them. This repertoire shows 300,000 to 450,000 clones, around a tenth found once; its top ten account for approximately 0.55%. The sequenced material came from central memory CD4+ T cells from blood. The source of these receptors is a man younger than 40 with type 1 diabetes.

This clone was counted at least ten times. The gene calls are TRBV15 and TRBJ2-5; D unresolved. This CDR3 is 10 amino acids long. Germline CDR1 LNHNV, CDR2 YYDKDF (reference sequence). V lost 6 bases and J 5 bases, leaving 4 bases between the germline ends. The CDR3 sequence: CATRGETQYF. CDR3 in DNA: TGTGCCACCAGGGGTGAGACCCAGTACTTC.

This clone has more than one count but fewer than ten. V is TRBV7-9 and J is TRBJ2-7; D possibly corresponds to TRBD1 (6 bases). Between the trimmed V and J ends, which lost 5 bases and 2 bases, there was a span of 13 bases. Germline loops: CDR1 SEHNR, CDR2 FQNEAQ (reference sequence). The CDR3 has 14 residues. CDR3 sequence reads: CASSLRTGTYEQYF. CDR3 nucleotide sequence: TGTGCCAGCAGCCTACGTACAGGGACCTACGAGCAGTACTTC.

This clone occurred a few times. This rearrangement joins TRBV5-6 to TRBJ2-1; D unresolved. CDR3 size: 14 residues. Germline CDR1 and CDR2: SGHDT and YYEEEE. V was clipped by 3 bases and J by 4 bases, with 11 bases between them. The CDR3 coding sequence is TGTGCCAGCAGCTCTCGTTGGGGATACAATGAGCAGTTCTTC. Protein sequence: CASSSRWGYNEQFF.

This clone was seen a few times. The chain uses TRBV7-9 and TRBJ2-6; D not certain. The CDR3 runs to 14 residues. V lost 4 bases and J lost 1, with 5 bases in between. CDR1 is SEHNR and CDR2 is FQNEAQ in the germline V gene (reference sequence). The CDR3 DNA reads as TGTGCCAGCAGCTCAGCGTCTGGGGCCAACGTCCTGACTTTC. Translating gives CASSSASGANVLTF.